This entry describes one T cell receptor (beta chain). As yet, its antigen is unknown. The data originate from a study of CD8+ T cells in alopecia areata. General observations from the study: Patients showed less clear TCR sequence sharing than mice, possibly partly because of HLA diversity. Scalp sequencing also captures normal skin's resident alphabeta T cells. Lesional scalp, especially alopecia totalis/universalis, showed higher clonality than normal scalp.

Extraction and reverse transcription of RNA yielded cDNA as the sequencing template. Libraries were prepared by immunoSEQ multiplex PCR; TCRdb keeps only in-frame clonotypes and omits some of them. The sample lists 110,000 to 150,000 clones, more than 55% occurring once. The V gene's germline CDR1 is SGHRS and CDR2 YFSETQ. The CDR3 sequence is 12 residues long. Trimming stripped 4 bases from V and 4 bases from J, with 8 bases between. Sample: CD8+ T cells sorted from blood. This receptor was obtained from a human donor in good health. The chain is built from TRBV5-1 and TRBJ1-1; possible D gene TRBD1, 5 bases. The CDR3 DNA reads as TGCGCCAGCAGCCAGGGTAGCACTGAAGCTTTCTTT. It is translated as CASSQGSTEAFF.